Below, one T cell receptor (beta chain) is given with its context. The antigen is undetermined. This entry is derived from a study of cytomegalovirus exposure and HLA in healthy donors. Study in general: In terms of ancestry, the Caucasian-associated cluster contained roughly four fifths of the roughly 400 genotyped donors.

PCR amplification relied on 60 Vbeta primers (plus 13 Jbeta primers). The repertoire was sequenced with immunoSEQ multiplex PCR; TCRdb's copy has only in-frame clones and lacks some. The sample has about 130,000 clones, approximately 69% seen once; the top ten hold 4%. Study-wide results and caveats: According to a later analysis, most TCR beta chains associated with CMV appeared HLA-restricted. Later, TCR association rates were found to vary by HLA locus, highest for DRB1 and lowest for HLA-C. When a later analysis compared HLA-associated TCR beta chains with equally common others, the HLA-associated chains turned out to be more clonally expanded and to have lower generation probabilities.

The origin of this receptor is a man aged 35-49 years in good health and CMV-seropositive. The sample consisted of PBMCs.

CDR3 nucleotides: TGTGCCAGCAGCCCGCTAAGCGCGAACACCGGGGAGCTGTTTTTT. Translated, it gives CASSPLSANTGELFF. The J gene is TRBJ2-2, the V gene TRBV7-3; D is uncertain. V was clipped by 5 bases and J by 0 bases, with 10 bases between them. Germline CDR1 SGHTA, CDR2 FQGTGA. This CDR3 contains 15 residues.